This TCR beta chain appears in the sequencing data of a study of T cells in narcolepsy listed by TCRdb under 2018. For context, the study as a whole: Healthy control donors were enrolled in the study alongside patients who had narcolepsy type 1 or type 2 (NT1, NT2). The study sought autoreactive T cells targeting hypocretin neuron self-antigens (hypocretin, TRIB2) in narcolepsy patients, using TCR Vbeta sequencing to track clonotypes in blood and CSF. What the study reported, not specific to this receptor: Some blood memory CD4+ repertoires from patients and controls contained no sequences matching autoreactive T cell clones. Plots that compared CSF and blood CD4+ T cell clonotypes from the same patient highlighted HCRT-specific and TRIB2-specific autoreactive clonotypes. Autoreactive clonotypes were reported to be detected serially in the blood of the same patients and of different patients, but not in the blood of healthy controls. Numbers of sequenced blood memory CD4+ clonotypes were comparable, averaging approximately 42,000 in patients and roughly 32,000 in controls.

The library was obtained by the immunoSEQ multiplex PCR assay. The table was pulled from immuneACCESS by TCRdb, which kept in-frame rearrangements only. Such tables lose some clones; where checked, under half of the loss comes from unresolved V genes, and the rest has no known cause. This sample gives 20,000 to 30,000 clones in total; roughly 85% of them show up just once. The ten most abundant clones make up roughly a tenth of the sample. The germline V and J ends show losses of 8 bases and 5 bases respectively, and no gene match explains 14 bases of the junction. CDR3 length: 15 amino acids, cysteine to phenylalanine. Of all the DNA, just the CDR3 is kept, 45 bases in frame from base 1. CDR1 and CDR2 are drawn from the germline V gene: SNHLY, FYNNEI. This clone has a single count. Its antigen specificity is not known. No base qualities exist here, and no much larger clone lies one base off it. For TCR Vbeta sequencing, memory CD4+ T cells were sorted ex vivo from the peripheral blood of narcolepsy patients and healthy controls.

This TCR came from a human donor in good health. The chain couples TRBV2 to TRBJ2-5; TRBD2 lines up with 7 middle nucleotides. Source material: memory (CD45RA-) CD4+ T cells from blood. The sample's cell subset or site label, in plain terms: memory T cells sorted ex vivo from peripheral blood. The DNA sequence is TGTGCCAGCGCCTCCCTACAAGGGAGGGCCGAGACCCAGTACTTC. Translation gives CASASLQGRAETQYF.